This TCR beta chain is from a study of blood T cell repertoires in COVID-19. Study in general: The origin of the acute and convalescent COVID-19 samples was the United States, Italy and Spain.

Authors' data handling: Estimates of nucleated cell counts were drawn from the amplification of reference gene primers. Produced via immunoSEQ multiplex PCR; TCRdb's table is partial and in-frame only. The D gene and trimming were derived from the DNA, and the V and J assignments and clone size from that table. The data hold 45,000 to 65,000 clones, with 90% observed a single time. This CDR3 is built from 15 residues. Trimming stripped 3 bases from V and 3 bases from J, with 14 bases between. Germline V lookup: CDR1 MDHEN, CDR2 SYDVKM. Sequencing input: peripheral blood. The rearrangement uses TRBV28 and TRBJ2-5, with D possibly being TRBD2 (7 bases). The sequence derives from a human donor in a cohort sampled during active COVID-19. The CDR3 protein is CASSLGGAGEETQYF. The CDR3 nucleotides are TGTGCCAGCAGTTTGGGGGGCGCGGGAGAAGAGACCCAGTACTTC.